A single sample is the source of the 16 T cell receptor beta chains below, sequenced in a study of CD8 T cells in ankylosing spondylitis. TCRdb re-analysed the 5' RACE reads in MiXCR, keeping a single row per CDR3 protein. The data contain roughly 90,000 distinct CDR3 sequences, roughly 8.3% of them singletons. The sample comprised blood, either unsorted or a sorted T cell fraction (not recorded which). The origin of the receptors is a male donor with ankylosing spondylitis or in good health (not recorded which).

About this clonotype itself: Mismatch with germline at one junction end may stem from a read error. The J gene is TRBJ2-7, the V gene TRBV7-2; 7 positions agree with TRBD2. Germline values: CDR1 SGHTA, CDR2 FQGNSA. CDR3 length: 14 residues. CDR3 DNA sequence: TGCGCCAGCAGCTTAGACAGCGGGGACTACGAGCAGTACTTC. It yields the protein CASSLDSGDYEQYF.

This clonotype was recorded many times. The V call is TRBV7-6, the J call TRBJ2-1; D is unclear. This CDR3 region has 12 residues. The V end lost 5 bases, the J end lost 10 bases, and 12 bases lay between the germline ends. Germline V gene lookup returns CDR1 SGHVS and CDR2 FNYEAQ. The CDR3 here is CASSNPTREQFF. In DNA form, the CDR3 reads TGTGCCAGCAGCAATCCAACCAGGGAGCAGTTCTTC. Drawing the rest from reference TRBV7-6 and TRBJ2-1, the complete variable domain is GAGVSQSPRYKVTKRGQDVALRCDPISGHVSLYWYRQALGQGPEFLTYFNYEAQQDKSGLPNDRFSAERPEGSISTLTIQRTEQRDSAMYRCASSNPTREQFFGPGTRLTVL.

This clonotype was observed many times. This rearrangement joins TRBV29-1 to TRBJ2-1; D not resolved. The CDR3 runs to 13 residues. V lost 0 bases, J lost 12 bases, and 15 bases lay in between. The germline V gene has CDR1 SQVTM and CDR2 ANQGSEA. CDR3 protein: CSVEERASVGQFF. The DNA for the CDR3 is TGCAGCGTTGAAGAAAGGGCCAGCGTTGGGCAGTTCTTC.

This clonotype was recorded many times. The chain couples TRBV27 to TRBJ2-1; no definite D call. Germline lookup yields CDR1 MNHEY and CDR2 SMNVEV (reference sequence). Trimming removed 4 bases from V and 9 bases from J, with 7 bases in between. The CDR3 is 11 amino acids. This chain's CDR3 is CASSSLGEQFF. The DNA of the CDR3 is TGTGCCAGCAGTTCCCTTGGTGAGCAGTTCTTC.

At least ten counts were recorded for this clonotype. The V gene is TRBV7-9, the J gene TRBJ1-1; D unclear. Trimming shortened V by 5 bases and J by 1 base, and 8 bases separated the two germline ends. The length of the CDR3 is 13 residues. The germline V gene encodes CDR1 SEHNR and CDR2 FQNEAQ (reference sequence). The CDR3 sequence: CASSPDKNTEAFF. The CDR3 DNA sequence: TGTGCCAGCAGCCCTGACAAGAACACTGAAGCTTTCTTT.

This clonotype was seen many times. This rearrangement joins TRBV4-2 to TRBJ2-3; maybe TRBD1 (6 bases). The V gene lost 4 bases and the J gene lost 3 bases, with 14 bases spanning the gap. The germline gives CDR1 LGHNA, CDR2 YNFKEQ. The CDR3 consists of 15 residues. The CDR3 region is CASSRQKGQTDTQYF. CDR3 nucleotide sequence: TGTGCCAGCAGCCGTCAAAAGGGACAAACAGATACGCAGTATTTT.

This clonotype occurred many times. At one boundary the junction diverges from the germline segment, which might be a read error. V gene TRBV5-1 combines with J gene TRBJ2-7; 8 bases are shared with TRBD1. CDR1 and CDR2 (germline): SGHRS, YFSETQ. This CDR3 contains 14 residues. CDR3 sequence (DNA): TGTGCCAGCAGCCCCGGACAGGGCGCGTACGAGCAGTACTTC. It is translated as CASSPGQGAYEQYF.

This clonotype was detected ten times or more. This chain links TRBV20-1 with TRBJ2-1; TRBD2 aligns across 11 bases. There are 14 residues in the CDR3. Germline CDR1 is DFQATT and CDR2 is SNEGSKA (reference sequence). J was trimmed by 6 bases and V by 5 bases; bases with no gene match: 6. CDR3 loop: CSAQTSGARNEQFF. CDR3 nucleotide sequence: TGCAGTGCTCAGACTAGCGGGGCCCGCAATGAGCAGTTCTTC.

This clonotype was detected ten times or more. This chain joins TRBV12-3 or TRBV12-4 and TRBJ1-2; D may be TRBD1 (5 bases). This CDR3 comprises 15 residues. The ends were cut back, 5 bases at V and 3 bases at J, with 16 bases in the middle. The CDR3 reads CASSPRQNLDYGYTF. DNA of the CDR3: TGTGCCAGCAGTCCAAGACAGAACCTTGACTATGGCTACACCTTC.

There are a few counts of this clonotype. CDR3: CASSLSAGPGELFF. The CDR3 DNA is TGTGCCAGCAGTTTAAGCGCGGGGCCCGGGGAGCTGTTTTTT. The gene calls are TRBV27 and TRBJ2-2; possible D gene TRBD2, 6 bases. Trimming took off 2 bases at V and 6 bases at J, with 10 bases between the two ends. From germline, CDR1 is MNHEY and CDR2 SMNVEV (reference sequence). The CDR3 is 14 residues long.

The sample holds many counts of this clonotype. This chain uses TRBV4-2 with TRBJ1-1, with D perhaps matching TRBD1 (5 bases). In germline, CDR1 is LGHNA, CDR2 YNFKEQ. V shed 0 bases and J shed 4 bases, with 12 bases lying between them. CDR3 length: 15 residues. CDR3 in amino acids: CASSQDRGRGTEAFF. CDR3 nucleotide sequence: TGTGCCAGCAGCCAAGATAGGGGAAGGGGCACTGAAGCTTTCTTT.

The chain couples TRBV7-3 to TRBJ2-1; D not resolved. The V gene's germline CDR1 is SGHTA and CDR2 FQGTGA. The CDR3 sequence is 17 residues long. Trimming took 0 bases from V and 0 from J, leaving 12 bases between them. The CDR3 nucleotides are TGTGCCAGCAGCTTAACCCAAGGCGGTAGCTCCTACAATGAGCAGTTCTTC. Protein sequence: CASSLTQGGSSYNEQFF.

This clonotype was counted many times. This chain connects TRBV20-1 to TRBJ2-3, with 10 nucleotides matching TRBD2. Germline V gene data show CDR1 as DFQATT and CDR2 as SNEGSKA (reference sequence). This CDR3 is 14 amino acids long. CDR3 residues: CRPSGGTSTDTQYF. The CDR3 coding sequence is TGCAGGCCTAGCGGGGGTACTAGCACAGATACGCAGTATTTT.

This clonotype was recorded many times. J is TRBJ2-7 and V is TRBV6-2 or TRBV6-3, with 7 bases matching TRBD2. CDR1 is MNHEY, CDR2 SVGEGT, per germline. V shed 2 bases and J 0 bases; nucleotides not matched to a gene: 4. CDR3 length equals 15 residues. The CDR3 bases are TGTGCCAGCAGTTACCGGCGGGAGAGCTCCTACGAGCAGTACTTC. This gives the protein CASSYRRESSYEQYF.

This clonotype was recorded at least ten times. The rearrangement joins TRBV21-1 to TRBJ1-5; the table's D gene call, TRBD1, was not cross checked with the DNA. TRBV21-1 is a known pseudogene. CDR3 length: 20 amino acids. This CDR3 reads CASSQWPRDTPTPSNQPQHF. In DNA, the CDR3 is TGTGCCAGCAGCCAATGGCCCCGGGACACACCGACGCCTAGCAATCAGCCCCAGCATTTT.

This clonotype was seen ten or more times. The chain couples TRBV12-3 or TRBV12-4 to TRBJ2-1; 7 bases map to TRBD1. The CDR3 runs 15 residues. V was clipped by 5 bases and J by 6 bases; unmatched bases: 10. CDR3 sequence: CASSQLGTAFNEQFF. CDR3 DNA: TGTGCCAGCAGTCAACTCGGGACAGCGTTCAATGAGCAGTTCTTC.